Below are 18 T cell receptor beta chains sequenced from a single sample in a study of a mutant IDH1 vaccine in newly diagnosed glioma. Profiled with immunoSEQ multiplex PCR; TCRdb holds only in-frame clones, not every one. Found here are 60,000 to 75,000 clones, approximately 85% of them singletons; the top ten hold around 8.2%. Time point reported: baseline, week 1 (first vaccination visit). The treatment is: pre-vaccination baseline after standard-of-care therapy. This sample comprised PBMCs, obtained from a glioma patient treated with radiotherapy, temozolomide or both. These receptor sequences come from a man aged 45-60 years with glioma.

V and J are TRBV6-6 and TRBJ1-5; perhaps TRBD1 as D (5 bases). The CDR3 contains 16 residues. Between the trimmed V and J ends, which lost 4 bases and 2 bases, there was a span of 15 bases. The germline V gene has CDR1 MNHNY and CDR2 SVGAGI (reference sequence). The CDR3 region is CASSSPRGTGNQPQHF. The CDR3 DNA reads as TGTGCCAGCAGTTCCCCCCGGGGGACGGGCAATCAGCCCCAGCATTTT.

This clone appeared many times. V gene TRBV4-2 combines with J gene TRBJ2-2, with TRBD1 matching 12 bases. Germline CDR1 LGHNA, CDR2 YNFKEQ. V trimming: 8 bases; J trimming: 1 base; junction bases outside the gene matches: 8. This CDR3 spans 17 amino acids. CDR3 protein: CASGTGTGGWNTGELFF. Here the CDR3 DNA reads TGTGCCAGCGGGACCGGGACAGGGGGCTGGAACACCGGGGAGCTGTTTTTT.

V gene TRBV4-2 combines with J gene TRBJ2-1; D possibly corresponds to TRBD2 (6 bases). The germline CDR1 and CDR2 sequences are LGHNA and YNFKEQ. The CDR3 extends over 12 amino acids. Trimming cost V 2 bases and J 10 bases, with 9 bases left between them. The CDR3 loop is CASSQTSKEQFF. The DNA for the CDR3 is TGTGCCAGCAGCCAAACTAGCAAAGAGCAGTTCTTC.

The chain employs TRBV4-3 and TRBJ2-1; the match to TRBD1 covers 9 bases. This CDR3 has 15 residues. The V segment lost 5 bases and the J segment 5 bases; nucleotides outside the gene matches: 7. Germline CDR1 and CDR2: LGHNA and YSLEER. This chain's CDR3 is CASSVGTGRDNEQFF. CDR3 coding DNA: TGCGCCAGCAGCGTAGGGACAGGGAGGGACAATGAGCAGTTCTTC.

The chain combines TRBV7-2 with TRBJ1-1; 11 positions match TRBD1. Germline CDR1 is SGHTA and CDR2 is FQGNSA. This CDR3 contains 15 residues. The V gene end was trimmed by 5 bases and the J gene end by 3 bases; junction bases not matched to a gene: 5. Here the CDR3 reads CASSPPGQGDTEAFF. CDR3 DNA: TGTGCCAGCAGCCCTCCGGGACAGGGGGACACTGAAGCTTTCTTT.

The chain recombines TRBV2 with TRBJ1-5; TRBD1 matches at 12 bases. Germline V lookup: CDR1 SNHLY, CDR2 FYNNEI. V lost 6 bases, J lost 7 bases, and 7 bases stayed unmatched. The CDR3 runs 15 residues. In DNA, the CDR3 is TGTGCCAGCAGAACCGGGACAGGGGGCGGACAGCCCCAGCATTTT. Amino acids: CASRTGTGGGQPQHF.

The J gene is TRBJ1-1, the V gene TRBV5-1; a weak D match, TRBD1 (5 bases). Looked up from germline, CDR1 is SGHRS and CDR2 is YFSETQ. The CDR3 sequence is 15 residues long. V lost 0 bases and J 1 base, leaving 10 bases between the germline ends. The CDR3 DNA reads TGCGCCAGCAGCTTGGGGGGGACGGCGAACACTGAAGCTTTCTTT. As protein: CASSLGGTANTEAFF.

As regards this clone: At one end the junction does not follow the germline gene, possibly because of a read error. The chain joins TRBV7-9 to TRBJ2-7, with D perhaps given as TRBD1 or TRBD2 (7 bases each). Per the germline V gene, CDR1 is SEHNR and CDR2 is FQNEAQ (reference sequence). CDR3 length equals 18 residues. CDR3 coding DNA: TGTGCCGGCAGCTTAGGGGGGGACAGAAGGGCGCGAGCCTACGAGCAGTACTTC. It codes for CAGSLGGDRRARAYEQYF.

The V call is TRBV5-1, the J call TRBJ2-5; D is ambiguous. Between the trimmed V and J ends, which lost 4 bases and 5 bases, there was a span of 18 bases. The CDR3 length is 15 residues. CDR1 and CDR2 (germline): SGHRS, YFSETQ. CDR3 coding DNA: TGCGCCAGCAGCCCGGTGGGATACCTTGTCGAGACCCAGTACTTC. Amino acids: CASSPVGYLVETQYF.

V is TRBV15 and J is TRBJ2-4, with 12 positions matching TRBD2. This CDR3 is built from 13 residues. With V trimmed by 7 bases and J by 6 bases, 1 base remained unmatched. Germline V lookup: CDR1 LNHNV, CDR2 YYDKDF (reference sequence). The CDR3 spells CATKLAGGNIQYF. CDR3 nucleotide sequence: TGTGCCACCAAACTAGCGGGGGGAAACATTCAGTACTTC.

V and J are TRBV2 and TRBJ1-4; 8 bases are shared with TRBD1. CDR3 length: 14 amino acids. Germline CDR1 and CDR2: SNHLY and FYNNEI. V gave up 8 bases and J gave up 3 bases; unmatched junction bases: 5. CDR3 protein: CASVADRANEKLFF. The CDR3 DNA reads as TGTGCCAGCGTTGCGGACAGGGCTAATGAAAAACTGTTTTTT.

The J gene is TRBJ1-2, the V gene TRBV2; 7 bases agree with TRBD1. V lost 4 bases, J lost 2 bases, and 13 bases stayed unmatched. The CDR3 contains 17 residues. The V gene's germline CDR1 is SNHLY and CDR2 FYNNEI. The CDR3 sequence: CASSVVRTGNLNYGYTF. The DNA of the CDR3 is TGTGCCAGCAGTGTGGTACGGACAGGCAACTTGAACTATGGCTACACCTTC.

This clone was found once. The CDR3 is CASSQSGLRQFF. The CDR3 nucleotides are TGTGCCAGCAGCCAATCGGGACTAAGACAGTTCTTC. The genes are TRBV14 and TRBJ2-1, with 7 bases aligning to TRBD2. The V segment lost 2 bases and the J segment 13 bases; nucleotides outside the gene matches: 5. Germline CDR1 reads SGHDN; CDR2 reads FVKESK. The CDR3 length is 12 residues.

The gene calls are TRBV10-3 and TRBJ1-1, with D uncertain. Looked up from germline, CDR1 is ENHRY and CDR2 is SYGVKD. V lost 5 bases, J lost 6 bases, and 10 bases lay in between. The CDR3 runs 12 residues. CDR3 bases: TGTGCCATCAGTAAAACTCCGCCTGAAGCTTTCTTT. Its translation: CAISKTPPEAFF.

The rearrangement links TRBV10-3 to TRBJ2-3; 9 bases map to TRBD1. This CDR3 is built from 13 residues. Trimming at V came to 6 bases and at J to 4 bases, leaving 2 bases not matched to a gene. CDR1 and CDR2 (germline): ENHRY, SYGVKD. The CDR3 loop is CAIRRQGADTQYF. The CDR3 DNA sequence: TGTGCCATCAGAAGACAGGGGGCAGATACGCAGTATTTT.

This chain links TRBV30 with TRBJ1-3, with TRBD1 as a possible D gene (5 bases). Germline V CDR1 and CDR2: GTSNPN, SVGIG (reference sequence). This CDR3 spans 13 amino acids. Trimming took off 4 bases at V and 9 bases at J, with 16 bases between the two ends. In DNA form, the CDR3 reads TGTGCCTGGACCCCGGGGGGAGACGGCACCATATATTTT. Residues: CAWTPGGDGTIYF.

The genes are TRBV6-5 and TRBJ1-1; 8 bases agree with TRBD1. This CDR3 spans 16 amino acids. J gave up 1 base and V 1 base, and 5 bases lay outside the gene matches. The V gene's germline CDR1 is MNHEY and CDR2 SVGAGI. This chain's CDR3 is CASSYYYRGRNTEAFF. CDR3 nucleotide sequence: TGTGCCAGCAGTTACTACTACAGGGGGAGGAACACTGAAGCTTTCTTT.

This clone was counted a single time. The chain joins TRBV29-1 to TRBJ2-7; D is possibly TRBD1 or TRBD2 (5 bases each). The germline V gene encodes CDR1 SQVTM and CDR2 ANQGSEA. V gave up 7 bases and J gave up 8 bases, with 12 bases separating them. The length of the CDR3 is 10 residues. The chain's CDR3 is CSAGSGKQYF. The DNA of the CDR3 is TGCAGCGCAGGGTCGGGGAAGCAGTACTTC.